The sequence of this T cell receptor (beta chain) was determined in a study of cytomegalovirus exposure and HLA in healthy donors. Libraries were prepared by immunoSEQ multiplex PCR; TCRdb keeps only in-frame clonotypes and omits some of them. The sample records some 180,000 clones, approximately 86% being singletons. General study results and limits: The study put 150 to 200 TCR beta chains on its list as cytomegalovirus-associated. Most sequenced TCRs were rare (though some public TCRs occurred in many donors).

The V gene's germline CDR1 is MDHEN and CDR2 SYDVKM. The CDR3 has 15 residues. The V and J ends lost 4 bases and 0 bases respectively, with 10 bases between them. As to this clone: Its antigen is currently unknown.

The donors were in the approximately 130-subject validation cohort, distinct from the roughly 600-subject first cohort. The sequenced material came from PBMCs. The sequence was collected from a man aged 25 to 40 in good health and CMV-seropositive. J is TRBJ2-4 and V is TRBV28; D remains unclear. In DNA form, the CDR3 reads TGTGCCAGCAGTTCCCTCAATATAGCCAAAAACATTCAGTACTTC. Its protein is CASSSLNIAKNIQYF.